This T cell receptor beta chain was observed in a study of blood T cell repertoires in COVID-19. Produced via immunoSEQ multiplex PCR; TCRdb's table is partial and in-frame only. Here the sample spans under 200,000 clones, less than 90% being singletons. CDR1 and CDR2 (germline): SGHTA, FQGNSA. Trimming cost V 3 bases and J 5 bases; bases outside gene matches: 8. The CDR3 covers 15 residues. The sample was PBMCs or T cells enriched from blood (not recorded which). The chain joins TRBV7-2 to TRBJ2-5; 8 bases align to TRBD1. The origin of this receptor is a woman aged 45-65 years who had recovered from COVID-19. The CDR3 DNA reads as TGTGCCAGCAGCTTTTCCCAGGGGGCCAGCGAGACCCAGTACTTC. Translation: CASSFSQGASETQYF.